This record looks at one TCR beta chain sequence and its context. No antigen is known for it. This sample was taken from a study of T cell repertoires in cytomegalovirus infection. Background on the study: TCR beta signatures that were public indicated CMV infection and matching HLA type.

Findings of the study overall: Dominating the ex vivo response were HLA-C-restricted CMV-specific TCR beta clonotypes.

TCRdb re-called the reads with MiXCR, one entry per CDR3 protein. The data show about 920,000 distinct CDR3 sequences, with about 33% seen just once and about an eighth held by the top ten. This clonotype originated in a human donor in good health (CMV status not recorded). Some clones in this sample may be carry-over from other donors' samples. The source material was cultured CD8+ T cells from PBMCs, sampled from culture after CMV antigen stimulation.

CDR3 sequence (DNA): TGTGCCAGCAGTCAGACTAGCGGGGGGGTCAACGAGCAGTACTTC. Amino acid sequence: CASSQTSGGVNEQYF. V gene TRBV5-8 combines with J gene TRBJ2-7; TRBD2 aligns across 14 bases. The J segment lost 5 bases and the V segment lost 5 bases, leaving 6 bases of the junction unmatched. The germline gives CDR1 SGHTS, CDR2 YDEGEE. This CDR3 has 15 amino acids.